The entry below gives a single T cell receptor beta chain sequence along with its context. Its target is not known. Controls matched for age and sex were healthy donors. Negative magnetic isolation gave CD8+ and CD4+ cells; FACS enriched CD8+ TEMRA. This entry comes from a study of CD8 T cells in Susac syndrome. Study findings and constraints: A relatively small number of individuals underwent TCR sequencing and HLA analysis.

Random-hexamer reverse transcription was applied to roughly 0.5 to 1 ug RNA. An immunoSEQ multiplex PCR amplified TCR beta CDR3 over 54 Vbeta and 13 Jbeta. TCRdb processed the immunoSEQ multiplex PCR reads anew with MiXCR; each CDR3 protein has one entry. Of approximately 46,000 distinct CDR3 sequences listed, over 90% are singletons. The sequenced sample was CD8+ T cells from PBMCs. This sequence originates from a human donor in good health.

CDR3 in amino acids: CASSLGPRGYEQYF. The CDR3 DNA reads TGTGCCAGCAGCTTAGGACCCAGGGGCTACGAGCAGTACTTC. This rearrangement joins TRBV7-9 to TRBJ2-7; possibly TRBD1 for D (6 bases). CDR1 is SEHNR and CDR2 is FQNEAQ in the germline V gene (reference sequence). The CDR3 covers 14 residues. The V and J ends lost 1 base and 3 bases respectively, with 10 bases between them. The complete variable domain, with remaining parts taken from reference TRBV7-9 and TRBJ2-7, reads DTGVSQNPRHKITKRGQNVTFRCDPISEHNRLYWYRQTLGQGPEFLTYFQNEAQLEKSRLLSDRFSAERPKGSFSTLEIQRTEQGDSAMYLCASSLGPRGYEQYFGPGTRLTVT.